This T cell receptor beta chain came from a study of T cells in Graves' hyperthyroidism and ophthalmopathy. Overall study context: Sampling of peripheral blood happened at initial diagnosis, prior to any treatment. Study-level findings and limits: Appearing also in blood were most of the thyroid clonotypes expanded above 0.001.

Concerning this clonotype: No antigen is known for it.

Sample collection date corresponds to first hyperthyroidism diagnosis, prior to any ophthalmopathy symptoms. It was RNA transcripts that yielded the amplified TCR beta CDR3 regions. TCR CDR3 regions were first amplified by RT-PCR with HTBI primers. A single record per CDR3 protein comes from TCRdb applying MiXCR to the multiplex PCR reads. The profile shows some 600,000 distinct CDR3 sequences, about 14% of them singletons. Trimming pared 2 bases from V and 2 bases from J, leaving 9 bases between. The CDR3 loop spans 14 amino acids. Germline V gene lookup returns CDR1 SGHTA and CDR2 FQGNSA. This TCR was sampled from a woman younger than 45 with Graves' hyperthyroidism that later progressed to Graves' ophthalmopathy. The gene calls are TRBV7-2 and TRBJ1-2; tentative D call: TRBD1 (5 bases). Specimen: blood. The CDR3 loop reads CASSLPGTNYGYTF. The CDR3 nucleotides read TGTGCCAGCAGCTTACCAGGGACCAACTATGGCTACACCTTC.